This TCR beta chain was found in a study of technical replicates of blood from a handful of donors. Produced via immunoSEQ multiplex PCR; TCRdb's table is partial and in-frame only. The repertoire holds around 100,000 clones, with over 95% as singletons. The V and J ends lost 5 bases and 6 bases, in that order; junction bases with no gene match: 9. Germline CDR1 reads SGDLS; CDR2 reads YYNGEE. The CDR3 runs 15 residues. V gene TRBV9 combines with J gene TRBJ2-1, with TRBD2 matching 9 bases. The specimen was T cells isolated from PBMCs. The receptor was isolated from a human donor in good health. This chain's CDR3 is CASRDLAGVTNEQFF. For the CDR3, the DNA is TGTGCCAGCAGGGATTTAGCGGGAGTAACCAATGAGCAGTTCTTC.